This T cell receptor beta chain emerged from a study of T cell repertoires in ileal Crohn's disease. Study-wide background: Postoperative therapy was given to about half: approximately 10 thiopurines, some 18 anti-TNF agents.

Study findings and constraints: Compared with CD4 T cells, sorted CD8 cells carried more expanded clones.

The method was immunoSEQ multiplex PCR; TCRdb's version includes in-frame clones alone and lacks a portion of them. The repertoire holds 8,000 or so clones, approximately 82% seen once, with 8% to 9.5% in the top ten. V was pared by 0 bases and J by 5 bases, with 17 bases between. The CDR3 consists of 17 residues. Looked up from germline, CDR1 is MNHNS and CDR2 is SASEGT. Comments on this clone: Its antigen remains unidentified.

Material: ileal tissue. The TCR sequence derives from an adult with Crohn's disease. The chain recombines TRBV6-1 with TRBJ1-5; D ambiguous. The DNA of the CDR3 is TGTGCCAGCAGTGAAGCATCCTCTCCGGCGAGGCATCAGCCCCAGCATTTT. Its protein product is CASSEASSPARHQPQHF.